What follows are 13 T cell receptor beta chains derived from one specimen sequenced in a study of molecular identifiers for immune sequencing clone quantification. TCRdb processed the PCR reads anew with MiXCR; each CDR3 protein has one entry. The data contain under 65,000 distinct CDR3 sequences, about 23% of them singletons. The sample comprised naive CD8+ T cells from blood, with Jurkat cell RNA spiked in. Subset noted: FACS-sorted CD8+CD4-CCR7+CD45RA+ naive T cells. The receptors here all came from a human donor in good health. Some libraries in this study had Jurkat cell RNA spiked in.

This clonotype was detected many times. The CDR3 DNA reads TGTGCCAGTAGTATTTACTCAACGGGTCAGCCCCAGCATTTT. It yields the protein CASSIYSTGQPQHF. J is TRBJ1-5 and V is TRBV19; D is uncertain. CDR3 length equals 14 residues. Looked up from germline, CDR1 is LNHDA and CDR2 is SQIVND (reference sequence). The V end was cut by 3 bases, the J end by 6 bases, with 12 bases between.

The sample holds many counts of this clonotype. The V call is TRBV7-8, the J call TRBJ1-5; D is ambiguous. V gave up 1 base and J gave up 7 bases, with 14 bases separating them. This CDR3 is built from 15 residues. Germline V gene data show CDR1 as SGHVS and CDR2 as FQNEAQ. Written as DNA, the CDR3 is TGTGCCAGCAGCTTAGTAGTGGGTAGGGTGCAGCCCCAGCATTTT. Residues: CASSLVVGRVQPQHF.

The sample holds many counts of this clonotype. V usage is TRBV5-8 and J usage is TRBJ2-7, with TRBD2 matching 11 bases. V was clipped by 0 bases and J by 5 bases; unmatched bases: 4. The germline V gene has CDR1 SGHTS and CDR2 YDEGEE. The length of the CDR3 is 15 residues. This CDR3 is CASSLGLAGRNEQYF. The CDR3 nucleotides are TGTGCCAGCAGCTTGGGACTAGCGGGAAGGAACGAGCAGTACTTC.

As for this clonotype: A much larger clone is a single base away; this may be a read error. This chain uses TRBV6-2 or TRBV6-3 with TRBJ2-2, with a possible D match to TRBD2 (5 bases). From germline, CDR1 is MNHEY and CDR2 SVGEGT. There are 12 residues in the CDR3. The CDR3 coding sequence is TGTGCCAGCAGTTCGCTAACCGGGGAGCTGGTTTTT. This encodes CASSSLTGELVF.

This clonotype was counted only a few times. Possible read error: a much larger clone is one base away. The chain carries TRBV7-2 and TRBJ1-5, with D unresolved. In germline, CDR1 is SGHTA, CDR2 FQGNSA. The germline V and J ends were trimmed by 5 bases and 9 bases, with 20 bases remaining between them. This CDR3 comprises 15 residues. CDR3 residues: CASSPALGSRPPQHF. In DNA form, the CDR3 reads TGTGCCAGCAGCCCTGCTTTGGGTAGTCGGCCGCCCCAGCATTTT.

This clonotype has a count of ten or more. J is TRBJ2-3 and V is TRBV11-2; TRBD1 or TRBD2 may be the D gene (6 bases each). The CDR3 length is 15 residues. Germline lookup yields CDR1 SGHAT and CDR2 FQNNGV. Deletions cut 3 bases from V and 2 bases from J, with 12 bases between. CDR3: CASSLDGGPTDTQYF. As DNA, the CDR3 is TGTGCCAGCAGCTTGGATGGGGGGCCCACAGATACGCAGTATTTT.

This clonotype came up many times. The V and J genes are TRBV28 and TRBJ2-7; TRBD1 agrees at 9 bases. The CDR3 consists of 16 residues. Germline values: CDR1 MDHEN, CDR2 SYDVKM. V lost 1 base to trimming and J lost 2 bases; unmatched junction nucleotides: 6. CDR3 protein: CASSLSFGTGTYEQYF. The CDR3 DNA reads TGTGCCAGCAGTTTATCGTTCGGGACAGGGACCTACGAGCAGTACTTC.

This clonotype showed up many times. The rearrangement joins TRBV9 to TRBJ1-5; D gene uncertain. CDR3 size: 13 residues. Between the trimmed V and J ends, which lost 0 bases and 5 bases, there was a span of 6 bases. Germline CDR1 reads SGDLS; CDR2 reads YYNGEE. Written as DNA, the CDR3 is TGTGCCAGCAGCGTAGACGAATATCAGCCCCAGCATTTT. It codes for CASSVDEYQPQHF.

This clonotype was detected many times. The V call is TRBV6-5, the J call TRBJ2-7; the D gene is possibly TRBD2 (6 bases). There are 13 residues in the CDR3. CDR1 MNHEY and CDR2 SVGAGI come from the germline V gene. Trimming removed 0 bases from V and 7 bases from J, with 10 bases in between. This chain's CDR3 is CASSYSDRGEQYF. CDR3 DNA: TGTGCCAGCAGTTACTCGGACCGGGGGGAGCAGTACTTC.

This clonotype has ten or more counts. This sequence joins TRBV12-3 or TRBV12-4 and TRBJ1-2; maybe TRBD1 (5 bases). The CDR3 extends over 14 amino acids. Trimming took 5 bases from V and 7 from J, leaving 17 bases between them. The CDR3 sequence is CASSPGAIAIGYTF. The CDR3 nucleotides are TGTGCCAGCAGTCCCGGGGCGATAGCTATTGGCTACACCTTC.

Comments on this clonotype: Being one base from a much bigger clone, this may be a read error. The chain joins TRBV13 to TRBJ1-1; D gene ambiguous. V was cut by 4 bases and J by 3 bases, with 9 bases left in between. Germline V gene data show CDR1 as PRHDT and CDR2 as FYEKMQ (reference sequence). The CDR3 consists of 13 residues. CDR3 protein: CASSSSADTEAFF. CDR3 coding DNA: TGTGCCAGCAGCTCCTCGGCAGACACTGAAGCTTTCTTT.

This clonotype was detected only a few times. V gene TRBV5-4 combines with J gene TRBJ2-2; D gene ambiguous. V was shortened by 3 bases and J by 6 bases, with 6 bases between the two germline ends. Germline assignment: CDR1 SGHNT and CDR2 YYREEE (reference sequence). CDR3 size: 12 residues. The CDR3 spells CASSSHSGELFF. In DNA form, the CDR3 reads TGTGCCAGCAGCTCCCATTCCGGGGAGCTGTTTTTT.

Concerning this clonotype itself: A read error is possible here, since a much larger clone lies one base away. The rearrangement links TRBV30 to TRBJ2-2; the D is unclear. V was trimmed by 0 bases and J by 6 bases, leaving 5 bases between them. Germline values: CDR1 GTSNPN, CDR2 SVGIG (reference sequence). CDR3 length: 12 amino acids. CDR3 DNA sequence: TGTGCCTGGAGTGTAGAGCCCGGGGAGCTGTTTTTT. The encoded protein is CAWSVEPGELFF.